Described below is a single T cell receptor beta chain sequence and its context. Its antigen is not identified. Method: immunoSEQ multiplex PCR; TCRdb's copy keeps in-frame clones and lacks some. Of fewer than 130,000 clones in the sample, roughly nine tenths were seen once. This sample is drawn from a study of T cell responses to AZD1222 COVID-19 vaccine. Regarding the study as a whole: In the spike-specific TCR repertoire, nearly half reportedly target unmutated variant regions.

After removal of 6 bases from V and 2 bases from J, the junction contained 1 base not matched to a gene. The CDR3 loop spans 12 amino acids. The germline V gene has CDR1 MDHEN and CDR2 SYDVKM. The clonotype originates from an adult in good health. Source: peripheral blood, taken on day 0 of AZD1222 vaccination. V is TRBV28 and J is TRBJ2-7, with TRBD1 matching over 7 bases. The CDR3: CASRGTAYEQYF. Written as DNA, the CDR3 is TGTGCCAGCAGGGGGACAGCCTACGAGCAGTACTTC.